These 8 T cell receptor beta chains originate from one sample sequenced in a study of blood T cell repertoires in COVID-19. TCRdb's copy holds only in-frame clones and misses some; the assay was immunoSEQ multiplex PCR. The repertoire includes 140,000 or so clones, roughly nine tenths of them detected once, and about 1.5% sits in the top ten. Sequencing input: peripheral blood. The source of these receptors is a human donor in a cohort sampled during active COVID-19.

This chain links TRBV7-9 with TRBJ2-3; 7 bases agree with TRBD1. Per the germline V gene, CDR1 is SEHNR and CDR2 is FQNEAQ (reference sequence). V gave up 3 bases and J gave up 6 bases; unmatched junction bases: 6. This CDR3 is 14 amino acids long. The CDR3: CASSFWDRSDTQYF. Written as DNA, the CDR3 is TGTGCCAGCAGCTTCTGGGACAGATCTGATACGCAGTATTTT.

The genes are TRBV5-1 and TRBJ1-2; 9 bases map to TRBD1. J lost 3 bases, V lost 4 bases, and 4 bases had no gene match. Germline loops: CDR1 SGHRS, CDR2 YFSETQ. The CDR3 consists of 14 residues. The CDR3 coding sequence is TGCGCCAGCAGCCCCTGGACAGGGGACTATGGCTACACCTTC. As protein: CASSPWTGDYGYTF.

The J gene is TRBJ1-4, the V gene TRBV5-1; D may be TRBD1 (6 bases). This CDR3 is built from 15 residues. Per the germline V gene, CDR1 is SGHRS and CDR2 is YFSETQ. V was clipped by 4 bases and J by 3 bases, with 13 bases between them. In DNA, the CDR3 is TGCGCCAGCAGCCCGCTTCAGGGGTCTAATGAAAAACTGTTTTTT. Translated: CASSPLQGSNEKLFF.

CDR3 loop: CASSSGTASNYEQYF. The CDR3 bases are TGTGCCAGCAGCTCCGGGACAGCGAGCAACTACGAGCAGTACTTC. V is TRBV9 and J is TRBJ2-7, with 7 bases aligning to TRBD1. The V and J ends lost 4 bases and 3 bases, in that order; junction bases with no gene match: 10. The germline V gene encodes CDR1 SGDLS and CDR2 YYNGEE. This CDR3 region has 15 residues.

CDR3 bases: TGTGCCAGCAGCTTAGAGAATAGGGGGAGCTCTGGAAACACCATATATTTT. Translated: CASSLENRGSSGNTIYF. This chain links TRBV7-8 with TRBJ1-3, with D possibly TRBD1 on 6 matching bases. Per the germline V gene, CDR1 is SGHVS and CDR2 is FQNEAQ. This CDR3 is 17 amino acids long. The ends were cut back, 1 base at V and 0 bases at J, with 13 bases in the middle.

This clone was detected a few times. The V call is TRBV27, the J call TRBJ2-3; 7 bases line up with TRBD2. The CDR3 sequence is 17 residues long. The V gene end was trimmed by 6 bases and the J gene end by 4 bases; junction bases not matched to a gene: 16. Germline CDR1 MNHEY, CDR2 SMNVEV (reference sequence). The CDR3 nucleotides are TGTGCCAGCAGCAACACCGAGACGGGGGGTTTCGCAGATACGCAGTATTTT. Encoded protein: CASSNTETGGFADTQYF.

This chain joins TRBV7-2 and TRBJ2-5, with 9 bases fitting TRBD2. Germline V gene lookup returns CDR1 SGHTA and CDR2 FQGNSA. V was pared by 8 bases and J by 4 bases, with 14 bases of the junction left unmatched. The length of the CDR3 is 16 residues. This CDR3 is CASPPVGLAGLETQYF. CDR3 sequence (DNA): TGTGCCAGCCCCCCCGTAGGTCTAGCGGGGTTAGAGACCCAGTACTTC.

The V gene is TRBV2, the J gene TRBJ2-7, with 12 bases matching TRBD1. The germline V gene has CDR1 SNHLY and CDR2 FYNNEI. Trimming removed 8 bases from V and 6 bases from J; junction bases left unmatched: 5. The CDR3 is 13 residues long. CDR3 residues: CASGGQGAAEQYF. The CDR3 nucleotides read TGTGCCAGCGGGGGACAGGGGGCGGCCGAGCAGTACTTC.